The source of this T cell receptor (beta chain) is a study of cytomegalovirus exposure and HLA in healthy donors. Study conclusions and caveats: Usually a TCR sequence was rare, but some public TCRs were found in many donors.

The V end lost 1 base, the J end lost 9 bases, and 7 bases lay between the germline ends. The germline CDR1 and CDR2 sequences are SGHAT and FQNNGV. The CDR3 is 12 residues long. 60 Vbeta and 13 Jbeta primers were used in PCR. Per the original data handling: About 11 million shared chains were among the 60 million to 80 million unique TCR beta chains that a later analysis counted. The table came from immunoSEQ multiplex PCR; TCRdb's copy has only in-frame clones and leaves some out. The V and J calls and clone size were taken over from that table, and D and trimming were inferred from the DNA. The sample table sets out 55,000 to 85,000 clones. About this clone: Its antigen is unknown.

The sequenced material came from PBMCs. This chain uses TRBV11-2 with TRBJ2-1, with D hard to call. This TCR was recovered from a female donor in good health and CMV-seropositive. The CDR3 bases are TGTGCCAGCAGCTTAGGAGCCCCTGAGCAGTTCTTC. Amino acids: CASSLGAPEQFF.